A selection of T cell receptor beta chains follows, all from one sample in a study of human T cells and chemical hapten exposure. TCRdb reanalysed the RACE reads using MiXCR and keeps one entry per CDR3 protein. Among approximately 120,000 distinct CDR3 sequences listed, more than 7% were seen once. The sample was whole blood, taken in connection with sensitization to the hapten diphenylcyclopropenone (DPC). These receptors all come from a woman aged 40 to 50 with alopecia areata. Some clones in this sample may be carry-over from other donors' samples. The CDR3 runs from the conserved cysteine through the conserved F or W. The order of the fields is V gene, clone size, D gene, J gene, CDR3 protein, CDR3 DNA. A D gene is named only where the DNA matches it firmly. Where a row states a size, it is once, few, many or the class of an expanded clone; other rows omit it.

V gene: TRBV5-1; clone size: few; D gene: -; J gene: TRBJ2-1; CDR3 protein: CASRTTVPTYNEQFF; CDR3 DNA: TGCGCCAGCAGGACCACAGTCCCGACGTACAATGAGCAGTTCTTC
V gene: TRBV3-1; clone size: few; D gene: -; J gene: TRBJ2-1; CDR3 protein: CASSQDDGVNEQFF; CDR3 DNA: TGTGCCAGCAGCCAAGATGATGGGGTCAATGAGCAGTTCTTC
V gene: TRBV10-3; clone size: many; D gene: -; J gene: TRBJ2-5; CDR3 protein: CAVREMETQYF; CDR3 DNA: TGTGCCGTCAGGGAGATGGAGACCCAGTACTTC
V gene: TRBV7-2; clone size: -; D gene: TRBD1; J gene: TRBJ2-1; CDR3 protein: CASSPYRQGNEQFF; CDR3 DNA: TGTGCCAGCAGCCCATACAGACAGGGTAATGAGCAGTTCTTC
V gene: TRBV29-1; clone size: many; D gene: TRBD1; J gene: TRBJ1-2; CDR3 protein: CSVVQGVPANYGYTF; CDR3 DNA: TGCAGCGTTGTACAGGGGGTTCCGGCTAACTATGGCTACACCTTC
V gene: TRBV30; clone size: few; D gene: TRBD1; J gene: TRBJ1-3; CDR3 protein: CAWSGNRGPENTIYF; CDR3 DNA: TGTGCCTGGAGTGGGAACAGGGGGCCTGAAAACACCATATATTTT
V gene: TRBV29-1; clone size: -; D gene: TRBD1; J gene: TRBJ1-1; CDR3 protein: CSVKGASTEAFF; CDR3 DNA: TGCAGCGTCAAGGGGGCGAGCACTGAAGCTTTCTTT
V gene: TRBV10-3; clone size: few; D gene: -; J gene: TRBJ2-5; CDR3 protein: CAISDREETQYF; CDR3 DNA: TGTGCCATCAGTGACAGGGAAGAGACCCAGTACTTC
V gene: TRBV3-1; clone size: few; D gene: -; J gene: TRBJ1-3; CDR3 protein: CASSQGPGPGNTIYF; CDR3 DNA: TGTGCCAGCAGCCAAGGGCCAGGCCCTGGAAACACCATATATTTT
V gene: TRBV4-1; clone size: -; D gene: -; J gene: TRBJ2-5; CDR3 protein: CASSQEGPWGDQETQYF; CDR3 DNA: TGCGCCAGCAGCCAAGAGGGGCCGTGGGGGGACCAAGAGACCCAGTACTTC
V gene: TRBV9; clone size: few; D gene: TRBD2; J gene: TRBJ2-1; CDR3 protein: CASSVGGTSGYNEQFF; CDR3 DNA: TGTGCCAGCAGCGTAGGGGGGACTAGCGGATACAATGAGCAGTTCTTC